This paragraph covers one TCR beta chain sequence. Its antigen remains unidentified. Base qualities are not at hand, and no much larger clone is one base apart. The immunoSEQ Assay, a bias-controlled multiplex PCR, was used to amplify TCRbeta CDR3 regions from genomic DNA. As for how the authors treated the data: The number of nucleated cells in each sample was estimated by amplification of reference gene primers within the assay. To quantify the absolute abundance of each unique TCRbeta CDR3 rearrangement, sequence reads were collapsed and filtered. For each sample, productive Simpson clonality was calculated as the square root of Simpson's diversity index over productive rearrangements. TCRdb retrieved this table from immuneACCESS and kept in-frame rearrangements only. Not all clones are present; in checked studies, unresolved V genes account for under half, and no reason is known for the remainder. For V, J and clone size, that table is used; D and trimming come from the DNA. Within this sample are 180,000 or so clones, with roughly 81% of them counted one time only. The top ten hold roughly 10% of the sample.

This sample was taken from a study of blood T cell repertoires in COVID-19 (dated by TCRdb to 2018 to 2020). Regarding the research as a whole: Collaborator samples came from the United States, Italy and Spain and covered acute and convalescent phases of COVID-19. Samples were obtained from the ongoing ImmuneRACE study (first 160 participants) and from some 1,200 subjects provided by 6 global collaborators. Sample metadata almost always included a de-identified subject ID, COVID-19 status, age in years and sex. Subjects who had been exposed to COVID-19, were actively infected with it, or had recovered from it provided the deeply sampled blood TCRbeta repertoires that made up the dataset. The repertoires were released in a freely available public database meant as a resource for research on the immune response to SARS-CoV-2. The prospective study material was composed of cDNA or gDNA derived from T cells, B-cell-depleted T cells, or PBMCs. Where available, HLA class I and class II types were obtained from metadata supplied by the sample provider rather than from assay-based typing.

One collaborating source in Seattle enrolled patients while the patients were actively infected and followed the patients over time throughout the course of disease. Whole blood was collected in K2EDTA tubes by collaborating institutions according to the institutions' own protocols. Collaborator samples were shipped for TCRbeta analysis as frozen whole blood, isolated PBMCs, or DNA extracted from either sample type. Findings and caveats that apply to the study as a whole: The quantity of clinical and demographic metadata differed by source and by participant and was supplied without curation.

The TCR originated in a woman older than 75 with COVID-19, enrolled during active disease. Material for sequencing was peripheral blood.

The encoded CDR3 is CASSPDSGTVRRGELFF. The DNA is TGTGCCAGCAGCCCCGATTCCGGGACAGTTAGGAGAGGGGAGCTGTTTTTT. Here the chain combines TRBV9 and TRBJ2-2, and 7 junctional nucleotides match TRBD1. Taken from cysteine to phenylalanine, the CDR3 has 17 residues. The sequence is cut down to CDR3 DNA, 51 bases in frame from base 1. Germline trimming amounts to 4 bases on V and 8 bases on J, with 17 as the count of junction bases outside the gene matches. The germline V gene sets CDR1 to SGDLS and CDR2 to YYNGEE.